This TCR beta chain is drawn from a study of T cells after yellow fever vaccination. Whole-study results and caveats: Post-booster repertoires again held most primary-vaccination clones (about 96% CD4, about 88% CD8).

In this sample, this clonotype turned up many times. Its target is not known. MiXCR, run by TCRdb on the 5' RACE reads, gives a single entry per CDR3 protein. The sample includes some 600,000 distinct CDR3 sequences, 9% to 15% seen only once; the top ten take just under 15%. The CDR3 totals 14 residues. The ends lost 5 bases at V and 4 bases at J; junction bases unmatched: 2. This chain uses TRBV12-3 or TRBV12-4 with TRBJ2-5; TRBD2 matches at 12 bases. This receptor was obtained from a man younger than 45 who received the YFV17D yellow fever vaccine. The source material was PBMCs, sampled on the day of the yellow fever booster vaccination. The CDR3 coding sequence is TGTGCCAGCAGTCAGGGACTAGCGGGAGAGACCCAGTACTTC. This translates into CASSQGLAGETQYF.